Reported below is one T cell receptor beta chain. It lacks a known antigen. No base qualities exist here, and no much larger clone lies one base off it. This record comes from a study of vaccination and CD4 T cells after COVID-19 (dated by TCRdb to between 2021 and 2024). Background on the whole study: Every convalescent patient had a positive nasal swab PCR test for SARS-CoV-2, with mild disease in 9 or 10 patients and severe disease in one. The convalescent cohort included six males and four females, with two Hispanic individuals, seven Caucasians, two Asians and one multiracial person. Two doses of either the Pfizer-BioNTech BNT162b2 vaccine (n=8) or the Moderna mRNA-1273 vaccine (n=2) were administered to participants. Post-COVID blood samples were collected from convalescent patients a median of around 100 days after diagnosis, with a range of roughly 35 to 161 days. The time from the second vaccine dose to post-vaccine blood sampling had a median of roughly 77 days and ranged from roughly 13 to 241 days. In around 9 COVID-19 convalescent patients and a few infection-naive healthy vaccine recipients, researchers compared the spike-specific CD4+ TCR repertoire from before mRNA vaccination with the repertoire from after. What the study reported, not specific to this receptor: Nearly all vaccine-specific clones in convalescent patients (304 of 307) were mono-reactive for SARS-CoV-2 spike rather than cross-reactive with common cold coronaviruses. In convalescent patients, a median around 86% of post-vaccine SARS-CoV-2-reactive clones were detected only after vaccination, suggesting vaccine-specific priming. Although the median number of SARS-CoV-2-reactive clonotypes went up from fewer than 25 after infection to 35 to 40 after vaccination, the increase was not significant. Only a relatively small number of convalescent patients were included in the study, and early timepoints following natural infection were not analyzed.

Including the terminal cysteine and phenylalanine, the CDR3 comprises 14 residues. Of the read, only the CDR3 DNA is kept; its 42 bases are in frame from base 1. The trim is 8 bases for V and 0 bases for J, with a gap of 14 bases between the germline ends. The germline V gene supplies CDR1 MDHEN and CDR2 SYDVKM. The convalescent patients' positive SARS-CoV-2 PCR tests were from March to December 2020, which was before the Alpha, Beta and Delta variants emerged in the United States. Ficoll-Paque Plus gradient centrifugation was used to isolate PBMCs from whole blood, and the isolated PBMCs were then either used fresh or cryopreserved at -140C. Library generation was performed with PCR. Instrument on record: Illumina iSeq 100. The authors' pipeline ran thus. Non-productive sequences were removed, and CDR3s that did not start with C, did not end with F or W, or were shorter than 7 amino acids were discarded. CDR3 homology was assessed with Levenshtein distances (stringdist) and unrooted phylogenetic trees (ape) in R version 3.6.1. In-frame beta chains were kept once TCRdb had trimmed the public reads at Q25 with fastp and called clones with MiXCR. Duplicate CDR3 protein sequences are folded into a single record with the most common DNA and genes. TCRdb assigned the V and J calls; the authors' analysis was not used. The sample yields 20,000 to 30,000 distinct CDR3 sequences; around 50% were counted once. The leading ten clones occupy about 0.95% of the sample.

Specimen: CD4+ T cells from blood, collected before SARS-CoV-2 vaccination. The receptor's source is a human donor who had recovered from COVID-19. The chain uses TRBV28 and TRBJ2-7, with the D call perhaps TRBD1 or TRBD2, each one matching 5 bases. At the DNA level, the sequence is TGTGCCAGCGGATCGGGAAGGGGCTCCTACGAGCAGTACTTC. The resulting protein is CASGSGRGSYEQYF.